This T cell receptor beta chain was sequenced in a study of blood T cell repertoires in COVID-19. Study summary: Whether acute or convalescent, the COVID-19 samples came from the United States, Italy and Spain. Sources were T cells, B-cell-depleted T cells, or PBMCs; the material itself was cDNA or gDNA.

Trimming left V 5 bases short and J 2 bases short, with 3 bases between. The V gene's germline CDR1 is WSHSY and CDR2 SAAADI. CDR3 length: 11 amino acids. Source study methods: Reference gene primer amplification gave estimated nucleated cell counts. Using immunoSEQ multiplex PCR, the repertoire was profiled, and TCRdb retains in-frame clones only, with some absent. The V and J calls and the clone size are those of that table, but D and trimming were determined from the DNA. The sample has about 140,000 clones; approximately 85% are singletons. The rearrangement joins TRBV10-2 to TRBJ2-5; D unclear. This clonotype was sampled from a man between 70 and 80 years old with acute or convalescent COVID-19. Source material: peripheral blood. The CDR3 spells CASSTQETQYF. CDR3 DNA sequence: TGCGCCAGCAGTACTCAAGAGACCCAGTACTTC.